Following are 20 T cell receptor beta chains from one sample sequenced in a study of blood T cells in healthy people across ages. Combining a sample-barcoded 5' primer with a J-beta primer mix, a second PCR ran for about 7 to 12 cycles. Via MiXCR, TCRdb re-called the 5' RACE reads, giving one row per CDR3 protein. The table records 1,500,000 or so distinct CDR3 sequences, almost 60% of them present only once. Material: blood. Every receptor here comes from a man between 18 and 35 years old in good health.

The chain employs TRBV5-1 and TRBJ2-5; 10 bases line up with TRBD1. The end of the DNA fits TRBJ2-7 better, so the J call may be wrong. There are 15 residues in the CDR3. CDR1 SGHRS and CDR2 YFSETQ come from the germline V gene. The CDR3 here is CASSVAGTGVYEQYF. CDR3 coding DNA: TGCGCCAGCAGCGTAGCCGGGACAGGGGTCTACGAGCAGTACTTC.

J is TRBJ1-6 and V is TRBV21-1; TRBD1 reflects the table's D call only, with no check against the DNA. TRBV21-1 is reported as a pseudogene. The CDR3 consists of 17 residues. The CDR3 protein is CASSKLRDRGHNSPLHF. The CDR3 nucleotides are TGTGCCAGCAGCAAACTCCGGGACAGGGGTCATAATTCACCCCTCCACTTT.

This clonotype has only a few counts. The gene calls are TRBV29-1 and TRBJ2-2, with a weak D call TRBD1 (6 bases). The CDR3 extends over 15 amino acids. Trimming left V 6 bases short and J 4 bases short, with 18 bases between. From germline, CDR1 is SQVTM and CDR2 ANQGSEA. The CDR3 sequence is CSVNLSGHSTGELFF. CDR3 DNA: TGCAGCGTAAATCTCTCGGGACACTCCACCGGGGAGCTGTTTTTT.

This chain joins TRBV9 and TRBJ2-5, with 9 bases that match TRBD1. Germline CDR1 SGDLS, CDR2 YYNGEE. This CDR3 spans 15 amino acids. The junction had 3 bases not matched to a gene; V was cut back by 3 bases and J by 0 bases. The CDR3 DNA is TGTGCCAGCAGCGCGGGGGACAGGGACCAAGAGACCCAGTACTTC. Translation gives CASSAGDRDQETQYF. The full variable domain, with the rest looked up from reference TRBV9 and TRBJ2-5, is DSGVTQTPKHLITATGQRVTLRCSPRSGDLSVYWYQQSLDQGLQFLIQYYNGEERAKGNILERFSAQQFPDLHSELNLSSLELGDSALYFCASSAGDRDQETQYFGPGTRLLVL.

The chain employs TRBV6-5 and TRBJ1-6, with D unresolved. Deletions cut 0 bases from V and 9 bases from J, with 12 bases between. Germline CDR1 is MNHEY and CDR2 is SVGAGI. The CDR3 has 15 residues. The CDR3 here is CASSYSSTGTSPLHF. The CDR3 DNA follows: TGTGCCAGCAGTTACTCGAGCACGGGCACTTCACCCCTCCACTTT.

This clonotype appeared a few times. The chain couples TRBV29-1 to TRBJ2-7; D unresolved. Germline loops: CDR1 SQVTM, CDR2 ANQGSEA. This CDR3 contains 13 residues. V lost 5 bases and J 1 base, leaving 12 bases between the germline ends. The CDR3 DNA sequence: TGCAGCGTTACCGTACCACCATCCTACGAGCAGTACTTC. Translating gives CSVTVPPSYEQYF.

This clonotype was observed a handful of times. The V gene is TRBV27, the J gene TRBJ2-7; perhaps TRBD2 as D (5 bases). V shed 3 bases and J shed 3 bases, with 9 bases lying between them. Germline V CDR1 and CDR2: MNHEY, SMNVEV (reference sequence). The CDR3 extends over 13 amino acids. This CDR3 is CASSFGLDYEQYF. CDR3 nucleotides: TGTGCCAGCAGTTTCGGACTGGACTACGAGCAGTACTTC.

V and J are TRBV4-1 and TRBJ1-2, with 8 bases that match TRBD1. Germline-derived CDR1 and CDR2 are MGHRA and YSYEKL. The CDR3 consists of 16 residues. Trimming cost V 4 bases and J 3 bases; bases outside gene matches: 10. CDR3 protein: CASSRPGQGYDYGYTF. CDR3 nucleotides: TGCGCCAGCAGCCGGCCCGGACAGGGTTATGACTATGGCTACACCTTC.

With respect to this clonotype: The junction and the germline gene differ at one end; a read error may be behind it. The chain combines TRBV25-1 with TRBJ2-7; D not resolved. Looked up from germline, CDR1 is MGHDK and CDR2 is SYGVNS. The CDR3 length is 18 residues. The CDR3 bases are TGTGCCAGCAGTCCCCCTCACGGTACCGGCTCCGACTCCTACAAGCAGTACTTC. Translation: CASSPPHGTGSDSYKQYF.

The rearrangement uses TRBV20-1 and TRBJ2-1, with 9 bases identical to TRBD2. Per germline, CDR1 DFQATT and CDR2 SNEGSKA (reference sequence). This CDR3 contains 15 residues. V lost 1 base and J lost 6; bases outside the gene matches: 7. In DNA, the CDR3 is TGCAGTGCTAGAGTCCCAATAGCGGGAGCCAATGAGCAGTTCTTC. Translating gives CSARVPIAGANEQFF.

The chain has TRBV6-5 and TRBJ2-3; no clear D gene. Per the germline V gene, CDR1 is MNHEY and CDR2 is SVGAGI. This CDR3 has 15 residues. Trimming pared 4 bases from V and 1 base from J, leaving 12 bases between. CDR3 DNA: TGTGCCAGCAGTTTCGACATCATTCGCACAGATACGCAGTATTTT. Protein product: CASSFDIIRTDTQYF.

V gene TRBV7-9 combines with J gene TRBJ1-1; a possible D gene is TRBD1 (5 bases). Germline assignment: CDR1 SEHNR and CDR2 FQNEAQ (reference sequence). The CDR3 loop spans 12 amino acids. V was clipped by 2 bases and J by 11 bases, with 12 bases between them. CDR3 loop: CASSLWQGPAFF. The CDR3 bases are TGTGCCAGCAGCTTATGGCAGGGTCCGGCTTTCTTT.

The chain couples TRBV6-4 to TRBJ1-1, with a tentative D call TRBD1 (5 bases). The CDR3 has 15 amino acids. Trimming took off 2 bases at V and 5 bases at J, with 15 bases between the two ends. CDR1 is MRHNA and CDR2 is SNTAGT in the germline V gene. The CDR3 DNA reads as TGTGCCAGCAGTGACGGTCTGGGGGTAAAGACTGAAGCTTTCTTT. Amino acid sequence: CASSDGLGVKTEAFF.

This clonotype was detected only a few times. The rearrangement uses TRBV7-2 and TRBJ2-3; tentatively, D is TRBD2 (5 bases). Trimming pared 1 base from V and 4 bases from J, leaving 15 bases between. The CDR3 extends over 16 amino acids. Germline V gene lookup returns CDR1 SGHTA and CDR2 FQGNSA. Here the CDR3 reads CASSLGRGWVADTQYF. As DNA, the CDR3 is TGTGCCAGCAGCTTAGGTCGAGGGTGGGTCGCAGATACGCAGTATTTT.

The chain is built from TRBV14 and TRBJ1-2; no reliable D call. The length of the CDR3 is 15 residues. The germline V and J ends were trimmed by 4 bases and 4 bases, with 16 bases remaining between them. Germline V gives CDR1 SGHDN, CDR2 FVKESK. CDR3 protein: CASSPSMEETYGYTF. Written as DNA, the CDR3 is TGTGCCAGCAGCCCTTCAATGGAGGAGACCTATGGCTACACCTTC.

The CDR3 reads CASSRLPGSSQPQHF. As DNA, the CDR3 is TGTGCCAGCAGCCGACTACCGGGCTCCAGCCAGCCCCAGCATTTT. V is TRBV11-2 and J is TRBJ1-5; D ambiguous. Germline V gene lookup returns CDR1 SGHAT and CDR2 FQNNGV. The CDR3 consists of 15 residues. Trimming pared 5 bases from V and 7 bases from J, leaving 18 bases between.

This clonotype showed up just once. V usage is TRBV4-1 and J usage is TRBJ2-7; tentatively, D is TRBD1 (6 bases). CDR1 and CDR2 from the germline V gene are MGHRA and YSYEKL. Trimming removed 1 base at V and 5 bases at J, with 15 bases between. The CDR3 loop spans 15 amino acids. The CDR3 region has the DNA TGCGCCAGCAGCCAAGTCGGCCAGGGGCGCGACGAGCAGTACTTC. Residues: CASSQVGQGRDEQYF.

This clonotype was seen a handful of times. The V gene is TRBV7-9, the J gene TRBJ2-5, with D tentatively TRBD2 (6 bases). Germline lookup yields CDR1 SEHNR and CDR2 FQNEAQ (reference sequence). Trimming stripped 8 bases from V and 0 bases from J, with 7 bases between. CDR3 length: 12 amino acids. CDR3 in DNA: TGTGCCAGCCAGCGGGACCAAGAGACCCAGTACTTC. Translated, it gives CASQRDQETQYF.

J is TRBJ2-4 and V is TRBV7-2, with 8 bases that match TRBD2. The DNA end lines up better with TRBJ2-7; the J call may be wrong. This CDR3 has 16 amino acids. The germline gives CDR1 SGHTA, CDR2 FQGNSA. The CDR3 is CASSLRQAGATYEQYF. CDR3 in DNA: TGTGCCAGCAGCTTGAGGCAAGCGGGGGCCACGTACGAGCAGTACTTC.

The CDR3 bases are TGCGCCAGCAGCTTGACTAGCGGGGGACCCGGGGCCAATGAGCAGTTCTTC. This encodes CASSLTSGGPGANEQFF. The chain links TRBV5-1 to TRBJ2-1, with 11 bases that match TRBD2. The length of the CDR3 is 17 residues. V lost 1 base to trimming and J lost 6 bases; unmatched junction nucleotides: 9. Germline CDR1 reads SGHRS; CDR2 reads YFSETQ.